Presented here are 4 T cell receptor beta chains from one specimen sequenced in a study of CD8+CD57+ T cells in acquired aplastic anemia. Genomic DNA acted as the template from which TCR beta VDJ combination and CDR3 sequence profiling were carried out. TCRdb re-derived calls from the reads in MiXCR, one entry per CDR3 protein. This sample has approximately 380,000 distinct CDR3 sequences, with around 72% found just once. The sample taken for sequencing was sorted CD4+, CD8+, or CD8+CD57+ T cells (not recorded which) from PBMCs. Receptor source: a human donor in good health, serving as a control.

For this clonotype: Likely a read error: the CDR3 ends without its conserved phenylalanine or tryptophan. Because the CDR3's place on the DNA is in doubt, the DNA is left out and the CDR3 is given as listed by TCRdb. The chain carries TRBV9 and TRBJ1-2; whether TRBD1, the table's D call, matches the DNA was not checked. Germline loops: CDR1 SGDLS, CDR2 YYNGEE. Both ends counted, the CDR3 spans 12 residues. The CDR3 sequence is CASSVSGRGYYE.

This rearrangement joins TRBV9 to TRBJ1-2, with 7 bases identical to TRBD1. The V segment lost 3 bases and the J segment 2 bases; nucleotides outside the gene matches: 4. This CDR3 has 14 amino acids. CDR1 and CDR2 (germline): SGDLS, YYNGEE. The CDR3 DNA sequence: TGTGCCAGCAGCGGAGACAGGGAGAACTATGGCTACACCTTC. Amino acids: CASSGDRENYGYTF.

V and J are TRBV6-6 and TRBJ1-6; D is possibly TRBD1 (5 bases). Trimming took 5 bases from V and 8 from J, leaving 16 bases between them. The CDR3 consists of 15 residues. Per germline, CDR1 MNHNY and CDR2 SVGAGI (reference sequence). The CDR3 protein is CASSRGLAGDSPLHF. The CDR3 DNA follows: TGTGCCAGCAGTCGAGGGCTAGCGGGGGATTCACCCCTCCACTTT.

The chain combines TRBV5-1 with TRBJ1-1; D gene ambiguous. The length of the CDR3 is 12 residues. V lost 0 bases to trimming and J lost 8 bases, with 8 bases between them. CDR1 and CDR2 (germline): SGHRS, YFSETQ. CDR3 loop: CASSLAGQEAFF. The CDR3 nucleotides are TGCGCCAGCAGCTTGGCCGGTCAGGAAGCTTTCTTT.